This TCR beta chain derives from a study of blood T cells in healthy people across ages. Study-wide results and limits: Older age coincided with a roughly linear decline in TCR beta diversity per million T cells.

This clonotype was counted between two and nine times. The antigen is unknown. Primed by a sample-barcoded 5' primer and a J-beta primer mix, a second PCR proceeded for roughly 7 to 12 cycles. Sequencing of every sample gave 2.5 million or more CDR3-containing paired-end reads. Via MiXCR, TCRdb re-called the 5' RACE reads, giving one row per CDR3 protein. The table includes about a million distinct CDR3 sequences, around two fifths detected once. The CDR3 totals 16 residues. V was trimmed by 0 bases and J by 0 bases, leaving 12 bases between them. The germline CDR1 and CDR2 sequences are DFQATT and SNEGSKA (reference sequence).

The V gene is TRBV20-1, the J gene TRBJ2-1; D is unclear. Sequenced: blood. The sequence was collected from a man between 18 and 35 years old in good health. The chain's CDR3 is CSARDSRSGSYNEQFF. The CDR3 nucleotides read TGCAGTGCTAGAGATTCAAGGTCTGGCTCCTACAATGAGCAGTTCTTC.